This T cell receptor (beta chain) originates from a study of immune evolution from preneoplasia to lung adenocarcinoma. Study-wide context: HLA loss of heterozygosity: roughly 6.6% AIS, around 16% MIA, over 25% ADC, none AAH.

Each case's diagnosis was confirmed by two pathologists on H&E. Here immunoSEQ multiplex PCR was the method, and the copy in TCRdb shows in-frame clones only, minus some. The table has 9,500 to 15,000 clones, around 85% seen once. About this clone: Its specificity is not known.

Between the trimmed V and J ends, which lost 6 bases and 0 bases, there was a span of 12 bases. Germline CDR1 is LNHDA and CDR2 is SQIVND (reference sequence). The CDR3 covers 15 residues. Findings of the study overall: T cell clonality was higher in KRAS-mutant than EGFR-mutant or wild-type nodules. From normal lung to invasive adenocarcinoma, top clone frequencies appeared to decrease.

This TCR was sampled from a person aged 50-75 years with lung adenocarcinoma. V usage is TRBV19 and J usage is TRBJ2-1; possible D gene TRBD1, 6 bases. The material sequenced was FFPE tissue from an adenomatous hyperplasia lung lesion. Specified subset: atypical adenomatous hyperplasia (AAH), lung preneoplasia. The CDR3 nucleotides read TGTGCCAGTAGCCCCGGGACACCCTCCTACAATGAGCAGTTCTTC. Amino acid sequence: CASSPGTPSYNEQFF.